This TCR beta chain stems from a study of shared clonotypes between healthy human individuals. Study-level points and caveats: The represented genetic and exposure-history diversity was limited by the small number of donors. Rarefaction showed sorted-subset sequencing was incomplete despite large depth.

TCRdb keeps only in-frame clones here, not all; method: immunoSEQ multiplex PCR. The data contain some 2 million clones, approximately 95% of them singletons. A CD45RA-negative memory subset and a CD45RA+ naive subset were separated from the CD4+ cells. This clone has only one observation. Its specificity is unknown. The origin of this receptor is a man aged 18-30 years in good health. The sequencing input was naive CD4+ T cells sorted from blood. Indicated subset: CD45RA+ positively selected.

CDR3 coding DNA: TGTGCCAGCAGCAGACGGACAGGGGCTACTCACAATGAGCAGTTCTTC. Residues: CASSRRTGATHNEQFF. This sequence joins TRBV11-2 and TRBJ2-1; 9 bases align to TRBD1. J was trimmed by 5 bases and V by 5 bases; bases with no gene match: 10. Germline CDR1 is SGHAT and CDR2 is FQNNGV. This CDR3 region has 16 residues.